The 30 T cell receptor beta chains below all came from one sample that was sequenced in a study of cytomegalovirus exposure and HLA in healthy donors. PCR amplification relied on 60 Vbeta primers (plus 13 Jbeta primers). Sequencing was performed with immunoSEQ multiplex PCR; in TCRdb, only in-frame clones are kept and a portion is missing. The profile covers roughly 180,000 clones, with around 80% appearing a single time and 1.3% to 1.5% taken by the ten largest. Source material: PBMCs. These TCRs come from a girl between 5 and 17 years old in good health and CMV-seropositive.

The chain links TRBV29-1 to TRBJ2-7, with a tentative D call TRBD1 (7 bases). The CDR3 spans 14 residues. The germline CDR1 and CDR2 sequences are SQVTM and ANQGSEA. Trimming pared 1 base from V and 6 bases from J, leaving 16 bases between. CDR3 bases: TGCAGCGTTGAAGGGCTGGAGGGGGCAGGCGAGCAGTACTTC. Its protein product is CSVEGLEGAGEQYF.

The chain has TRBV9 and TRBJ1-1; 7 bases match TRBD1. Germline-derived CDR1 and CDR2 are SGDLS and YYNGEE. V dropped 4 bases and J dropped 2; count of bases not matched to a gene: 14. This CDR3 is 17 amino acids long. The CDR3 here is CASSTEGGSRGNTEAFF. DNA for the CDR3: TGTGCCAGCAGCACAGAAGGGGGCTCCAGGGGAAACACTGAAGCTTTCTTT.

This clone has a handful of counts. This sequence joins TRBV20-1 and TRBJ2-1; unclear D gene. Trimming took off 6 bases at V and 10 bases at J, with 10 bases between the two ends. The CDR3 length is 10 residues. The germline V gene has CDR1 DFQATT and CDR2 SNEGSKA (reference sequence). DNA of the CDR3: TGCAGTGCGGCTGGGCCGGAGCAGTTCTTC. Protein: CSAAGPEQFF.

The chain is built from TRBV6-6 and TRBJ2-3; D is perhaps TRBD1 (5 bases). The CDR3 sequence is 16 residues long. Between the trimmed V and J ends, which lost 7 bases and 0 bases, there was a span of 17 bases. Germline loops: CDR1 MNHNY, CDR2 SVGAGI (reference sequence). CDR3 nucleotide sequence: TGTGCCAGCACGTTACGGTTAGACAGTAGCACAGATACGCAGTATTTT. As protein: CASTLRLDSSTDTQYF.

The genes are TRBV5-8 and TRBJ1-1; D unclear. Germline V gene sequence: CDR1 SGHTS, CDR2 YDEGEE. The V end lost 0 bases, the J end lost 6 bases, and 3 bases lay between the germline ends. The CDR3 spans 11 residues. In nucleotides, the CDR3 is TGTGCCAGCAGCTTGGGGCCTGAAGCTTTCTTT. Protein: CASSLGPEAFF.

This clone has a single count. This rearrangement joins TRBV5-4 to TRBJ1-2; 7 bases map to TRBD1. The V gene's germline CDR1 is SGHNT and CDR2 YYREEE (reference sequence). V was pared by 4 bases and J by 3 bases, with 9 bases of the junction left unmatched. CDR3 length equals 15 residues. CDR3 loop: CASSRGATGDYGYTF. The CDR3 bases are TGTGCCAGCAGCCGTGGGGCCACAGGGGACTATGGCTACACCTTC.

The chain links TRBV27 to TRBJ1-5, with a weak D call TRBD1 (5 bases). This CDR3 contains 15 residues. V lost 6 bases to trimming and J lost 1 base, with 13 bases between them. Per the germline V gene, CDR1 is MNHEY and CDR2 is SMNVEV (reference sequence). CDR3 protein: CASRGGGRSNQPQHF. In DNA, the CDR3 is TGTGCCAGCAGGGGCGGGGGTCGAAGCAATCAGCCCCAGCATTTT.

This clone came up once. This chain uses TRBV19 with TRBJ1-5; D is undetermined. The CDR3 consists of 14 residues. The germline V gene encodes CDR1 LNHDA and CDR2 SQIVND (reference sequence). V gave up 7 bases and J gave up 1 base, with 11 bases separating them. Here the CDR3 DNA reads TGTGCCAGTACCCTAGACCGCAGCAATCAGCCCCAGCATTTT. Protein sequence: CASTLDRSNQPQHF.

This sequence joins TRBV7-2 and TRBJ2-1; D is undetermined. This CDR3 has 13 amino acids. V dropped 8 bases and J dropped 0 bases, with 8 bases sitting between them. The V gene's germline CDR1 is SGHTA and CDR2 FQGNSA. Written as DNA, the CDR3 is TGTGCCAGCGCAGTAAGCTCCTACAATGAGCAGTTCTTC. It specifies CASAVSSYNEQFF. Full variable domain (missing parts from reference TRBV7-2 and TRBJ2-1): GAGVSQSPSNKVTEKGKDVELRCDPISGHTALYWYRQSLGQGLEFLIYFQGNSAPDKSGLPSDRFSAERTGGSVSTLTIQRTQQEDSAVYLCASAVSSYNEQFFGPGTRLTVL.

This chain uses TRBV18 with TRBJ2-7; D is undetermined. V was trimmed by 2 bases and J by 2 bases, leaving 7 bases between them. The CDR3 consists of 13 residues. CDR1 KGHSH and CDR2 LQKENI come from the germline V gene. CDR3 residues: CASSPNEPYEQYF. The DNA for the CDR3 is TGTGCCAGCTCACCAAACGAGCCCTACGAGCAGTACTTC.

This chain uses TRBV27 with TRBJ1-5; D gene unclear. The V end lost 5 bases, the J end lost 2 bases, and 16 bases lay between the germline ends. CDR1 is MNHEY and CDR2 is SMNVEV in the germline V gene (reference sequence). The CDR3 covers 16 residues. The CDR3 region is CASSPFRGLGNQPQHF. CDR3 bases: TGTGCCAGCAGTCCCTTCCGAGGGTTGGGCAATCAGCCCCAGCATTTT.

V and J are TRBV6-1 and TRBJ2-7; 9 bases are a match to TRBD1. V was clipped by 5 bases and J by 5 bases; unmatched bases: 10. Germline lookup yields CDR1 MNHNS and CDR2 SASEGT. There are 15 residues in the CDR3. The chain's CDR3 is CASSTQGTGQNEQYF. The CDR3 nucleotides are TGTGCCAGCAGTACCCAGGGGACAGGGCAGAACGAGCAGTACTTC.

The CDR3 nucleotides are TGCAGCGTTGATAGTAGCGCCTTCGCCTCGGATACGCAGTATTTT. Encoded protein: CSVDSSAFASDTQYF. The V gene is TRBV29-1, the J gene TRBJ2-3; possibly TRBD2 for D (5 bases). Trimming shortened V by 3 bases and J by 6 bases, and 19 bases separated the two germline ends. The germline V gene has CDR1 SQVTM and CDR2 ANQGSEA. This CDR3 region has 15 residues.

Only a few counts were recorded for this clone. This rearrangement joins TRBV15 to TRBJ1-3; D uncertain. CDR3 length: 17 amino acids. V gave up 0 bases and J gave up 4 bases, with 16 bases separating them. CDR1 and CDR2 (germline): LNHNV, YYDKDF (reference sequence). The CDR3 nucleotides read TGTGCCACCAGCAGAGAGAGGGCAGCCTGGAGGGGAAACACCATATATTTT. Amino acids: CATSRERAAWRGNTIYF.

The chain links TRBV28 to TRBJ1-5, with 11 nucleotides matching TRBD1. CDR1 and CDR2 from the germline V gene are MDHEN and SYDVKM. The CDR3 covers 12 residues. V lost 9 bases, J lost 9 bases, and 4 bases stayed unmatched. The CDR3 sequence is CARGTGGRPQHF. In DNA, the CDR3 is TGTGCCAGGGGGACAGGGGGACGGCCCCAGCATTTT. Filled out from reference TRBV28 and TRBJ1-5, the complete variable domain reads DVKVTQSSRYLVKRTGEKVFLECVQDMDHENMFWYRQDPGLGLRLIYFSYDVKMKEKGDIPEGYSVSREKKERFSLILESASTNQTSMYLCARGTGGRPQHFGDGTRLSIL.

This clone was recorded only once. This chain links TRBV27 with TRBJ1-5; possibly TRBD1 for D (6 bases). The V and J ends lost 5 bases and 7 bases respectively, with 12 bases between them. Germline-derived CDR1 and CDR2 are MNHEY and SMNVEV (reference sequence). CDR3 length equals 13 residues. DNA of the CDR3: TGTGCCAGCAGTCCCACAGGGACCCAGCCCCAGCATTTT. The encoded protein is CASSPTGTQPQHF.

The rearrangement links TRBV27 to TRBJ2-3, with TRBD2 matching 10 bases. Germline V lookup: CDR1 MNHEY, CDR2 SMNVEV (reference sequence). Losses at the gene ends were 5 bases for V and 5 bases for J; bases not matched to a gene: 10. The CDR3 contains 16 residues. This CDR3 reads CASSRGSGRVRDTQYF. The CDR3 DNA sequence: TGTGCCAGCAGTAGGGGGAGCGGGAGGGTCAGAGATACGCAGTATTTT.

The chain links TRBV27 to TRBJ1-1; possibly TRBD1 for D (5 bases). The ends were cut back, 4 bases at V and 1 base at J, with 13 bases in the middle. This CDR3 region has 15 residues. In germline, CDR1 is MNHEY, CDR2 SMNVEV (reference sequence). CDR3 loop: CASSSPTGQNTEAFF. The CDR3 DNA reads as TGTGCCAGCAGTTCTCCAACAGGCCAGAACACTGAAGCTTTCTTT.

The count of this clone is one. The chain combines TRBV6-6 with TRBJ1-1; 7 bases align to TRBD1. Germline V gives CDR1 MNHNY, CDR2 SVGAGI (reference sequence). The CDR3 extends over 16 amino acids. Trimming cost V 0 bases and J 2 bases; bases outside gene matches: 6. CDR3 protein: CASSYSRDSLNTEAFF. Here the CDR3 DNA reads TGTGCCAGCAGTTACTCGCGGGACAGCCTTAACACTGAAGCTTTCTTT.

The V and J genes are TRBV11-2 and TRBJ2-7; 8 nucleotides agree with TRBD2. V was pared by 5 bases and J by 3 bases, with 6 bases of the junction left unmatched. CDR1 is SGHAT, CDR2 FQNNGV, per germline. The CDR3 has 14 residues. DNA for the CDR3: TGTGCCAGCAGCCAGCGGGGGCTAAACTACGAGCAGTACTTC. Residues: CASSQRGLNYEQYF.

The chain joins TRBV18 to TRBJ1-1; D gene unclear. The CDR3 sequence is 14 residues long. Trimming removed 6 bases at V and 0 bases at J, with 11 bases between. CDR1 is KGHSH, CDR2 LQKENI, per germline. The CDR3 region is CASSLRDLNTEAFF. The DNA of the CDR3 is TGTGCCAGCTCCCTCCGGGATTTGAACACTGAAGCTTTCTTT. Drawing the rest from reference TRBV18 and TRBJ1-1, the complete variable domain is NAGVMQNPRHLVRRRGQEARLRCSPMKGHSHVYWYRQLPEEGLKFMVYLQKENIIDESGMPKERFSAEFPKEGPSILRIQQVVRGDSAAYFCASSLRDLNTEAFFGQGTRLTVV.

On this clone itself: One end of the junction does not line up with germline, which may come from a read error. The rearrangement joins TRBV7-7 to TRBJ2-5; TRBD2 agrees at 7 bases. CDR1 is SSHAT and CDR2 is FNYEAQ in the germline V gene (reference sequence). This CDR3 is 13 amino acids long. CDR3 loop: CASSLAGLETQYF. The CDR3 DNA follows: TGTGCTAGCAGCTTAGCGGGCCTGGAGACCCAGTACTTC. The full variable domain, in which reference TRBV7-7 and TRBJ2-5 provide the parts outside the CDR3, is GAGVSQSPRYKVTKRGQDVTLRCDPISSHATLYWYQQALGQGPEFLTYFNYEAQPDKSGLPSDRFSAERPEGSISTLTIQRTEQRDSAMYRCASSLAGLETQYFGPGTRLLVL.

This clone was detected only a few times. J is TRBJ2-1 and V is TRBV6-5; tentatively, D is TRBD1 (6 bases). The CDR3 is 13 residues long. In germline, CDR1 is MNHEY, CDR2 SVGAGI. Trimming removed 2 bases at V and 7 bases at J, with 9 bases between. The CDR3: CASSYQGKNEQFF. The CDR3 nucleotides read TGTGCCAGCAGTTACCAGGGGAAGAATGAGCAGTTCTTC.

Only one count was recorded for this clone. This chain connects TRBV5-1 to TRBJ2-1, with 11 positions matching TRBD2. The CDR3 is 15 amino acids. V gave up 2 bases and J gave up 4 bases; unmatched junction bases: 2. The germline CDR1 and CDR2 sequences are SGHRS and YFSETQ. The CDR3 sequence is CASSFVAGGYNEQFF. The CDR3 DNA is TGCGCCAGCAGCTTTGTAGCGGGAGGGTACAATGAGCAGTTCTTC. The full variable domain, with the rest looked up from reference TRBV5-1 and TRBJ2-1, is KAGVTQTPRYLIKTRGQQVTLSCSPISGHRSVSWYQQTPGQGLQFLFEYFSETQRNKGNFPGRFSGRQFSNSRSEMNVSTLELGDSALYLCASSFVAGGYNEQFFGPGTRLTVL.

This clone was seen just once. The V and J genes are TRBV4-1 and TRBJ1-2, with 9 bases aligning to TRBD1. This CDR3 contains 18 residues. CDR1 is MGHRA, CDR2 YSYEKL, per germline. V was pared by 1 base and J by 5 bases, with 14 bases of the junction left unmatched. The CDR3 loop is CASSQGPGTGKEGYGYTF. The CDR3 coding sequence is TGCGCCAGCAGCCAAGGCCCAGGGACAGGGAAGGAGGGATATGGCTACACCTTC.

This chain connects TRBV19 to TRBJ2-1, with 8 bases that match TRBD2. CDR3 length: 18 residues. Germline-derived CDR1 and CDR2 are LNHDA and SQIVND (reference sequence). Losses at the gene ends were 2 bases for V and 6 bases for J; bases not matched to a gene: 15. DNA for the CDR3: TGTGCCAGTAGTATAACCGGGGTAGCGGGGATAAGGGTCAATGAGCAGTTCTTC. Translated, it gives CASSITGVAGIRVNEQFF.

This rearrangement joins TRBV30 to TRBJ2-3, with D unresolved. V gave up 5 bases and J gave up 0 bases, with 6 bases separating them. CDR3 length: 12 amino acids. Germline lookup yields CDR1 GTSNPN and CDR2 SVGIG (reference sequence). The CDR3 region has the DNA TGTGCCTGGTCAAGCAGCACAGATACGCAGTATTTT. Protein sequence: CAWSSSTDTQYF. Full variable domain (rest looked up from reference TRBV30 and TRBJ2-3): SQTIHQWPATLVQPVGSPLSLECTVEGTSNPNLYWYRQAAGRGLQLLFYSVGIGQISSEVPQNLSASRPQDRQFILSSKKLLLSDSGFYLCAWSSSTDTQYFGPGTRLTVL.

The rearrangement joins TRBV18 to TRBJ2-3, with no clear D. Germline lookup yields CDR1 KGHSH and CDR2 LQKENI. This CDR3 region has 15 residues. With 3 bases removed from V and 3 bases from J, the gap between germline ends came to 13 bases. For the CDR3, the DNA is TGTGCCAGCTCACCCCCAGGCCGAAGAACAGATACGCAGTATTTT. Encoded protein: CASSPPGRRTDTQYF.

The gene calls are TRBV10-1 and TRBJ2-7; 12 bases align to TRBD2. The ends lost 5 bases at V and 3 bases at J; junction bases unmatched: 8. The CDR3 spans 16 residues. CDR1 and CDR2 (germline): WNHNN, SYGVQD (reference sequence). For the CDR3, the DNA is TGCGCCAGCAGTAACCTAGCGGGAGGGGACTACTACGAGCAGTACTTC. Amino acids: CASSNLAGGDYYEQYF.

This clone was found a few times. This chain uses TRBV5-1 with TRBJ2-3; 9 bases are shared with TRBD2. Trimming removed 1 base from V and 4 bases from J; junction bases left unmatched: 4. Germline V CDR1 and CDR2: SGHRS, YFSETQ. This CDR3 is built from 15 residues. The CDR3 DNA reads TGCGCCAGCAGCTTGCAAGCGGGAGGATCAGATACGCAGTATTTT. Translated: CASSLQAGGSDTQYF.